This TCR beta chain is drawn from a study of T-cell reconstitution after alpha-beta-depleted transplantation in children. Unique molecular identifiers tagged the TCRbeta library. TCRdb re-called the PCR reads through MiXCR, storing one row per CDR3 protein. The sample lists some 520,000 distinct CDR3 sequences, less than 35% occurring once. The germline gives CDR1 SGHRS, CDR2 YFSETQ. Trimming took 4 bases from V and 8 from J; bases not matched to a gene: 9. This CDR3 has 14 residues. This specimen was PBMCs from the stem cell graft donor, taken from the stem cell graft. The sequence came from a human donor who donated a stem cell graft to a child with aplastic anemia. This chain joins TRBV5-1 and TRBJ2-1; TRBD2 matches 7 bases. This CDR3 is CASSSGTEGYEQFF. CDR3 in DNA: TGCGCCAGCAGCAGCGGGACGGAGGGTTATGAGCAGTTCTTC.